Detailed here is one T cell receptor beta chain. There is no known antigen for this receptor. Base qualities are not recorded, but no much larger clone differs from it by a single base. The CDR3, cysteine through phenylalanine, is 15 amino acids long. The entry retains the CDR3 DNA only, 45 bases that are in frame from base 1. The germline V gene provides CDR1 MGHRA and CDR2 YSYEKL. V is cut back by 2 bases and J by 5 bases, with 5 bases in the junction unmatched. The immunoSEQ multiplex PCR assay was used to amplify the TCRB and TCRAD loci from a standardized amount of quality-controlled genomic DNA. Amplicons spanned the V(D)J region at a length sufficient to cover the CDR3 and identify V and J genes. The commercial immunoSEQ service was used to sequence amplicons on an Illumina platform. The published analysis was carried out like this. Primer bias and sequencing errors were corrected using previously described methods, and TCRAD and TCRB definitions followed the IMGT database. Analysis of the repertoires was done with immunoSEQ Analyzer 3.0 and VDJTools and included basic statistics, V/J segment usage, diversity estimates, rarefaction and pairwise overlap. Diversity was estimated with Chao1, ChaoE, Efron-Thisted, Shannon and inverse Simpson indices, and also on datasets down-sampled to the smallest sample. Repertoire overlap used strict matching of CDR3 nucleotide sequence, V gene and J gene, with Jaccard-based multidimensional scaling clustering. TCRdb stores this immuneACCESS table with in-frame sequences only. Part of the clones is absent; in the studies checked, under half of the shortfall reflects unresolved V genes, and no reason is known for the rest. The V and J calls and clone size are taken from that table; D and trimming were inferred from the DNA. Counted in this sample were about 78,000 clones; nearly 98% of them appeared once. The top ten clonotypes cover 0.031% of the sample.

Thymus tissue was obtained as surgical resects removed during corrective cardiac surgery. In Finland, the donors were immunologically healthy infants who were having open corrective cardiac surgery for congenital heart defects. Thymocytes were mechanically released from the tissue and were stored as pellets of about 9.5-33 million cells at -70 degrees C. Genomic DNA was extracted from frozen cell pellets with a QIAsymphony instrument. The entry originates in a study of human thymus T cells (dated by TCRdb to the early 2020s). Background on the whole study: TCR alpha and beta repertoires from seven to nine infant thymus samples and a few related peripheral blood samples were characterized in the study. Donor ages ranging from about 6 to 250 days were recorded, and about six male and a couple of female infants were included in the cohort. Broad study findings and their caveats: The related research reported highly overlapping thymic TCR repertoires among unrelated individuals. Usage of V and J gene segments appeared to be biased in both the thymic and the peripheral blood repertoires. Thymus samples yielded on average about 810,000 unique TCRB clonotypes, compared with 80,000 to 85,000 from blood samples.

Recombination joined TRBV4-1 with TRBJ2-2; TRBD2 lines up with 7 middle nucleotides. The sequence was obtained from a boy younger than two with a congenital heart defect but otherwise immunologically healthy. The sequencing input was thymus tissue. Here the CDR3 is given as CASSQPGGRTGELFF. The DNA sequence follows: TGCGCCAGCAGCCAACCCGGGGGGAGGACCGGGGAGCTGTTTTTT.